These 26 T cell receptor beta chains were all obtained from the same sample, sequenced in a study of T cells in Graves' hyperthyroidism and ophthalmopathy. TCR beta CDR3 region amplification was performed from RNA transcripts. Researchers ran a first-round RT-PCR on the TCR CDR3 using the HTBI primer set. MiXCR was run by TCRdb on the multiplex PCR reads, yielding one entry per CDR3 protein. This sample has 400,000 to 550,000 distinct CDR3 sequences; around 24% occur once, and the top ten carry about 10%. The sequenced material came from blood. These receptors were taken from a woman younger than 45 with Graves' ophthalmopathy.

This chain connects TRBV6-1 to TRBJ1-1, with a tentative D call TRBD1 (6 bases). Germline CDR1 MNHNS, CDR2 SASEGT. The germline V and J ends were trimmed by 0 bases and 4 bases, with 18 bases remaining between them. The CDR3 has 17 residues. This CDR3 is CASSEAFPGVVGTEAFF. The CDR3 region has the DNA TGTGCCAGCAGTGAAGCCTTTCCAGGGGTGGTGGGCACTGAAGCTTTCTTT.

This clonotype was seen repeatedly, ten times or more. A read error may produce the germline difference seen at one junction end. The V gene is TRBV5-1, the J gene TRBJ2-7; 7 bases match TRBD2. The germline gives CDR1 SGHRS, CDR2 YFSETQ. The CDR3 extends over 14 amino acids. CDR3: CASSPRLAEYGQYF. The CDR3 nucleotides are TGCGCCAGCAGCCCCAGGCTAGCGGAATACGGGCAGTACTTC.

Here the CDR3 DNA reads TGTGCCAGCAGCGGACAGTACTTC. It codes for CASSGQYF. This chain uses TRBV7-2 with TRBJ2-7; D gene uncertain. The CDR3 runs to 8 residues. Between the trimmed V and J ends, which lost 5 bases and 10 bases, there was a span of 3 bases. CDR1 and CDR2 from the germline V gene are SGHTA and FQGNSA.

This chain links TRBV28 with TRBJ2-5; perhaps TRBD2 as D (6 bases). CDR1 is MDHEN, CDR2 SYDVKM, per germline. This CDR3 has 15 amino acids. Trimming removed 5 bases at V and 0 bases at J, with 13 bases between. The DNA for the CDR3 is TGTGCCAGCAGTCTGGGGGGTGCAGACCAAGAGACCCAGTACTTC. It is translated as CASSLGGADQETQYF.

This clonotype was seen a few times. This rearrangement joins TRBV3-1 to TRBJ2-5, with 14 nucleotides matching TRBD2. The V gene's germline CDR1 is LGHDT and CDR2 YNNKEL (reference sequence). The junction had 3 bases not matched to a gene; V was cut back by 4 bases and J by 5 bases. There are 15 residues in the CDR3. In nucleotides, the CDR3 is TGTGCCAGCAGCCTTAGGACTAGCGGGGGGGAGACCCAGTACTTC. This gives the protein CASSLRTSGGETQYF.

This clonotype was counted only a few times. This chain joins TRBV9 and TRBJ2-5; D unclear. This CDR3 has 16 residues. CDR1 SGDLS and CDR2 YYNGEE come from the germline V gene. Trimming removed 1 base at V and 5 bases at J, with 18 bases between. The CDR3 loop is CASSVSGSLWAETQYF. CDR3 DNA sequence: TGTGCCAGCAGCGTATCGGGCAGCCTTTGGGCGGAGACCCAGTACTTC.

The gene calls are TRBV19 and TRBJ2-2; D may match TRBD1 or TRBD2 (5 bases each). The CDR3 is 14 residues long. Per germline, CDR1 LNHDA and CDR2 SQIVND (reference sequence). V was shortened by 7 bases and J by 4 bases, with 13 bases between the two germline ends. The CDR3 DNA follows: TGTGCCAGTAAACCCGGGACGTTCACCGGGGAGCTGTTTTTT. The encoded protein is CASKPGTFTGELFF.

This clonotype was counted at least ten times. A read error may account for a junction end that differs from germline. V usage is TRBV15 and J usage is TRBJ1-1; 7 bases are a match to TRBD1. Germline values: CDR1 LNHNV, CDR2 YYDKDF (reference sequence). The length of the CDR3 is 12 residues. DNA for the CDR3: TGTGCCACCAGCAGAGATCACAGGGGACCGACTTTT. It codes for CATSRDHRGPTF.

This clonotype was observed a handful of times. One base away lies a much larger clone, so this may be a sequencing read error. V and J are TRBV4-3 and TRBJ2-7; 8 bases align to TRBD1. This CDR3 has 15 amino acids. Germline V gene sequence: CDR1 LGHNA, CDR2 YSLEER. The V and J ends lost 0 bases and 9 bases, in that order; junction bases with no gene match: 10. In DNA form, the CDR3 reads TGCGCCAGCAGCCAAGAGGGGCAGGGGGCGTGCGGGCAGTACTTC. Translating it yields CASSQEGQGACGQYF.

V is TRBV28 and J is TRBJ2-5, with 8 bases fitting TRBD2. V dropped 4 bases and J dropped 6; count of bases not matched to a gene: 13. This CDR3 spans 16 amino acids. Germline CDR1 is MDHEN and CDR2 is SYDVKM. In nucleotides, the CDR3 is TGTGCCAGCAGTTACCAAAGCGGGGGCGCCCTGAAGACCCAGTACTTC. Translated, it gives CASSYQSGGALKTQYF.

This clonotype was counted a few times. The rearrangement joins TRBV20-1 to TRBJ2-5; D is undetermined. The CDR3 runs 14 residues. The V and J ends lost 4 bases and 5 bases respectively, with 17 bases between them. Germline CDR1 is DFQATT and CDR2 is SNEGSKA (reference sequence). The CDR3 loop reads CSAKVQSGTETQYF. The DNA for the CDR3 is TGCAGTGCTAAAGTTCAATCGGGCACGGAGACCCAGTACTTC.

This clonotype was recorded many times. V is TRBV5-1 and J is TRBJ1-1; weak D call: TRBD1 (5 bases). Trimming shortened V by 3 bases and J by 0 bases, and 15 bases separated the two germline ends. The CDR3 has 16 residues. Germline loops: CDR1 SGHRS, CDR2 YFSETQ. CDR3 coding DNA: TGCGCCAGCAGCTCCCAGGGCGGGCTTCTGAACACTGAAGCTTTCTTT. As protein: CASSSQGGLLNTEAFF.

Here the CDR3 reads CASSLFWGSGLQGAFF. The CDR3 nucleotides read TGTGCCAGCAGTTTATTTTGGGGGTCGGGGTTGCAGGGAGCTTTCTTT. The chain combines TRBV25-1 with TRBJ1-1; weak D call: TRBD1 (5 bases). Trimming took 5 bases from V and 10 from J, leaving 26 bases between them. The CDR3 is 16 amino acids. Per the germline V gene, CDR1 is MGHDK and CDR2 is SYGVNS.

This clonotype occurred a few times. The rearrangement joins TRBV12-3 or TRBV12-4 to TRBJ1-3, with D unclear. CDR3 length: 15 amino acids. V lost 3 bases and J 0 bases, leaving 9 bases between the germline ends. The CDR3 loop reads CASSFKGISGNTIYF. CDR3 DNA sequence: TGTGCCAGCAGTTTTAAGGGTATCTCTGGAAACACCATATATTTT.

The CDR3 sequence: CAWMQGWNTEAFF. Written as DNA, the CDR3 is TGTGCCTGGATGCAGGGGTGGAACACTGAAGCTTTCTTT. V gene TRBV30 combines with J gene TRBJ1-1; a possible D gene is TRBD1 (6 bases). V lost 4 bases and J 1 base, leaving 10 bases between the germline ends. The CDR3 spans 13 residues. Germline-derived CDR1 and CDR2 are GTSNPN and SVGIG (reference sequence).

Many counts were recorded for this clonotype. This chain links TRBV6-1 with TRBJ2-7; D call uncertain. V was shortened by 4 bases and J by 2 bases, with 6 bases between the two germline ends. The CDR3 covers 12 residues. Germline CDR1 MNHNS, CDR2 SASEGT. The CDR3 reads CASSAGAYEQYF. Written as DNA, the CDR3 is TGTGCCAGCAGTGCAGGAGCCTACGAGCAGTACTTC.

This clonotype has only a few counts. This CDR3 reads CASSEIRTTAGGLSYEQYF. DNA for the CDR3: TGTGCCAGCAGTGAAATAAGAACTACAGCGGGGGGCCTGTCCTACGAGCAGTACTTC. This chain connects TRBV25-1 to TRBJ2-7, with 9 nucleotides matching TRBD2. With V trimmed by 2 bases and J by 1 base, 15 bases remained unmatched. The CDR3 extends over 19 amino acids. Germline V gene sequence: CDR1 MGHDK, CDR2 SYGVNS.

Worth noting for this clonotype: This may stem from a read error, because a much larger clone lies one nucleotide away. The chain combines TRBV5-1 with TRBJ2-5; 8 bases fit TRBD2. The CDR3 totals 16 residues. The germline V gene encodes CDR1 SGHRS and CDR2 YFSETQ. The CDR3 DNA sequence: TGCGCCAGCAGCTTAATGGCGGGGGGCCCGCAAGGGACCCAGTACTTC. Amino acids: CASSLMAGGPQGTQYF.

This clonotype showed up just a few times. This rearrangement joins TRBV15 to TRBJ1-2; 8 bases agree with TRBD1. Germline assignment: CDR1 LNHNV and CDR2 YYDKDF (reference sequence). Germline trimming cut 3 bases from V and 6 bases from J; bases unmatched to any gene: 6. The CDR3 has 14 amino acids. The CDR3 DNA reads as TGTGCCACCAGCAGTGCACCGACAGGGGATGGCTACACCTTC. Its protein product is CATSSAPTGDGYTF.

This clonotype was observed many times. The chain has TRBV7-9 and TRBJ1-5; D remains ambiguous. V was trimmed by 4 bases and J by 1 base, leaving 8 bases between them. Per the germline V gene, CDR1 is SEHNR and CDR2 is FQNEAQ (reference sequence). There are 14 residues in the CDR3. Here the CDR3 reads CASSYLGSNQPQHF. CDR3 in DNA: TGTGCCAGCAGCTATCTAGGCAGCAATCAGCCCCAGCATTTT.

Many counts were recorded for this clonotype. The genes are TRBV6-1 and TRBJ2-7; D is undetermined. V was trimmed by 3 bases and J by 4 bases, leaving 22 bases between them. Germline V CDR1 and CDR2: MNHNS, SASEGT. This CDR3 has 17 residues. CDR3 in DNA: TGTGCCAGCAGTGATCCGGCCCTGTCCCTTCCCTCTTACGAGCAGTACTTC. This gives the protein CASSDPALSLPSYEQYF.

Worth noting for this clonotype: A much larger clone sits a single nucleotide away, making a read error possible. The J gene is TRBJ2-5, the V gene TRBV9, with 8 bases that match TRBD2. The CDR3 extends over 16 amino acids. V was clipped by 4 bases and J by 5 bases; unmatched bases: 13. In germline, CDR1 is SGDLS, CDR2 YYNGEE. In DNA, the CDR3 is TGTGCCAGCAGCCTCTTCGGCGGGGGGAAGGAGGAGACCCAGTACTTC. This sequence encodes CASSLFGGGKEETQYF.

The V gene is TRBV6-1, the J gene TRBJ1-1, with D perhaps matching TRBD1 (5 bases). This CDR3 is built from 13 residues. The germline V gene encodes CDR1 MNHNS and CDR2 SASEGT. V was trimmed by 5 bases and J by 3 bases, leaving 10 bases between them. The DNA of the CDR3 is TGTGCCAGCAGTCGCGGGGGATACACTGAAGCTTTCTTT. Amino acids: CASSRGGYTEAFF.

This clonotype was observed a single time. The CDR3 sequence is CATTRILGNEQFF. CDR3 coding DNA: TGTGCCACGACTAGGATCCTGGGAAATGAGCAGTTCTTC. The rearrangement uses TRBV15 and TRBJ2-1, with D tentatively TRBD2 (6 bases). The CDR3 has 13 amino acids. Trimming removed 9 bases at V and 7 bases at J, with 16 bases between. From germline, CDR1 is LNHNV and CDR2 YYDKDF (reference sequence).

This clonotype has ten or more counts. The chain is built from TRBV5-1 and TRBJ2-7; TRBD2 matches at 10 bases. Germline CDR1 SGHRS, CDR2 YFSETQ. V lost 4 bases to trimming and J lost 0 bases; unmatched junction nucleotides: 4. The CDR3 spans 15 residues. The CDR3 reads CASSTGTSDSYEQYF. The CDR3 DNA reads TGCGCCAGCAGCACCGGGACTAGCGACTCCTACGAGCAGTACTTC.

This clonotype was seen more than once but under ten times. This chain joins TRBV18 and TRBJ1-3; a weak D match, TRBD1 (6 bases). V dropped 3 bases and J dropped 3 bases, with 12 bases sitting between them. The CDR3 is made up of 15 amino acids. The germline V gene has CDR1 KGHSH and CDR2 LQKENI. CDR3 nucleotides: TGTGCCAGCTCACCGGAGGGGGATTTTGGAAACACCATATATTTT. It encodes CASSPEGDFGNTIYF.